These 24 T cell receptor beta chains originate from one sample sequenced in a study of T cells in Graves' hyperthyroidism and ophthalmopathy. RNA transcripts yielded amplified TCR beta CDR3 regions. TCR CDR3 underwent first-round RT-PCR with the HTBI primer set. TCRdb independently ran MiXCR on the multiplex PCR reads; one entry per CDR3 protein. The sample includes a few hundred thousand distinct CDR3 sequences, over 35% of them seen just once. The specimen was peripheral blood or thyroid tissue (not recorded which). The receptors stem from an adult woman with Graves' disease, either hyperthyroidism or ophthalmopathy (not recorded which).

A few counts support this clonotype. This sequence joins TRBV12-3 or TRBV12-4 and TRBJ1-2, with D maybe TRBD1 (5 bases). The CDR3 is 15 amino acids. Trimming shortened V by 7 bases and J by 4 bases, and 19 bases separated the two germline ends. The CDR3 protein is CASTDRDFLPYGYTF. The CDR3 coding sequence is TGTGCCAGCACCGACCGGGACTTCTTGCCCTATGGCTACACCTTC.

The chain has TRBV4-2 and TRBJ2-7, with a weak D call TRBD2 (5 bases). The CDR3 is 15 residues long. Trimming stripped 3 bases from V and 3 bases from J, with 15 bases between. The germline gives CDR1 LGHNA, CDR2 YNFKEQ. CDR3 nucleotides: TGTGCCAGCAGCCAGGGCGGGTCGGGTGTCTACGAGCAGTACTTC. Its protein is CASSQGGSGVYEQYF.

Of note for this clonotype: A read error may account for a junction end that differs from germline. This rearrangement joins TRBV6-2 or TRBV6-3 to TRBJ1-2, with a tentative D call TRBD1 (6 bases). Looked up from germline, CDR1 is MNHEY and CDR2 is SVGEGT. The CDR3 has 13 amino acids. The CDR3 DNA reads TGTACCAGCAGGGGAACAGGGATCTATGGCTACACCTTC. Protein product: CTSRGTGIYGYTF.

As to this clonotype: At one end, the junction sequence differs from germline, possibly due to a read error. V and J are TRBV6-5 and TRBJ2-7, with 7 bases fitting TRBD1. This CDR3 region has 13 residues. The germline gives CDR1 MNHEY, CDR2 SVGAGI. The DNA of the CDR3 is TGTGACAGCTCAAAGCAAGGGGGCCACGAGCAGTACTTC. Its protein product is CDSSKQGGHEQYF.

J is TRBJ1-4 and V is TRBV5-4; the match to TRBD1 covers 7 bases. From germline, CDR1 is SGHNT and CDR2 YYREEE (reference sequence). The CDR3 has 12 amino acids. J was trimmed by 7 bases and V by 5 bases; bases with no gene match: 2. This CDR3 is CASRGDSEKLFF. The CDR3 DNA follows: TGTGCCAGCAGAGGGGACAGTGAAAAACTGTTTTTT.

The chain links TRBV25-1 to TRBJ2-7, with a tentative D call TRBD2 (6 bases). V was clipped by 6 bases and J by 0 bases, with 15 bases between them. The CDR3 contains 15 residues. CDR1 is MGHDK and CDR2 is SYGVNS in the germline V gene. The chain's CDR3 is CASSFRAGSSYEQYF. CDR3 in DNA: TGTGCCAGCAGCTTCCGAGCGGGTAGCTCCTACGAGCAGTACTTC.

This clonotype was observed a few times. The chain uses TRBV7-8 and TRBJ2-2; 11 bases are a match to TRBD1. J lost 6 bases, V lost 5 bases, and 11 bases had no gene match. Germline values: CDR1 SGHVS, CDR2 FQNEAQ. The length of the CDR3 is 17 residues. The CDR3 here is CASSAKSRDRGSGELFF. The CDR3, as DNA: TGTGCCAGCAGCGCCAAGAGCCGGGACAGGGGGTCCGGGGAGCTGTTTTTT.

The rearrangement joins TRBV7-8 to TRBJ1-2; 9 bases line up with TRBD1. The CDR3 loop spans 15 amino acids. Trimming at V came to 4 bases and at J to 4 bases, leaving 7 bases not matched to a gene. CDR1 and CDR2 (germline): SGHVS, FQNEAQ. CDR3 protein: CASSSRTGVIYGYTF. As DNA, the CDR3 is TGTGCCAGCAGCTCACGGACAGGGGTCATCTATGGCTACACCTTC. The whole variable domain, remainder taken from reference TRBV7-8 and TRBJ1-2, is GAGVSQSPRYKVAKRGQDVALRCDPISGHVSLFWYQQALGQGPEFLTYFQNEAQLDKSGLPSDRFFAERPEGSVSTLKIQRTQQEDSAVYLCASSSRTGVIYGYTFGSGTRLTVV.

As to this clonotype: A much more abundant neighbour one base away suggests this may be a read error. The chain combines TRBV2 with TRBJ2-7, with D maybe TRBD1 (6 bases). CDR1 is SNHLY and CDR2 is FYNNEI in the germline V gene. The CDR3 is 16 amino acids. The germline V and J ends were trimmed by 5 bases and 3 bases, with 20 bases remaining between them. This chain's CDR3 is CASSQDSASTGYEQYF. Here the CDR3 DNA reads TGTGCCAGCAGTCAGGACAGCGCATCGACGGGCTACGAGCAGTACTTC.

In this sample, this clonotype turned up once. One end of the junction is discordant with germline, which a read error may explain. The chain couples TRBV5-1 to TRBJ2-2; maybe TRBD2 (6 bases). The CDR3 loop spans 13 amino acids. CDR1 SGHRS and CDR2 YFSETQ come from the germline V gene. As DNA, the CDR3 is TGCGCCAGCAGCTTGGGGAACACCGGGGGGCTGTTTTTT. This encodes CASSLGNTGGLFF.

This clonotype was detected many times. The chain couples TRBV6-5 to TRBJ2-7; D is perhaps TRBD1 or TRBD2 (5 bases each). The V end was cut by 5 bases, the J end by 6 bases, with 20 bases between. CDR3 length equals 15 residues. Germline CDR1 reads MNHEY; CDR2 reads SVGAGI. Written as DNA, the CDR3 is TGTGCCAGCAGTATGACCGGGACCTCCTTTACCGAGCAGTACTTC. Its protein is CASSMTGTSFTEQYF.

This clonotype was detected a few times. The chain recombines TRBV20-1 with TRBJ2-7, with 11 bases identical to TRBD1. Germline CDR1 DFQATT, CDR2 SNEGSKA (reference sequence). The CDR3 is 16 amino acids. Trimming at V came to 5 bases and at J to 3 bases, leaving 12 bases not matched to a gene. The CDR3 nucleotides read TGCAGTGCTCCTCGAGACCCCGGGACAGGGGGCTACGAGCAGTACTTC. Translating it yields CSAPRDPGTGGYEQYF.

This clonotype was detected ten times or more. V usage is TRBV2 and J usage is TRBJ1-1; no reliable D call. This CDR3 is 13 amino acids long. The germline V and J ends were trimmed by 7 bases and 0 bases, with 9 bases remaining between them. Looked up from germline, CDR1 is SNHLY and CDR2 is FYNNEI. The chain's CDR3 is CASIQVVNTEAFF. In DNA, the CDR3 is TGTGCCAGCATTCAGGTCGTGAACACTGAAGCTTTCTTT.

The V gene is TRBV15, the J gene TRBJ1-5; D is unclear. The CDR3 sequence is 15 residues long. Trimming left V 0 bases short and J 2 bases short, with 8 bases between. From germline, CDR1 is LNHNV and CDR2 YYDKDF (reference sequence). CDR3 region: CATSRDAVGNQPQHF. In nucleotides, the CDR3 is TGTGCCACCAGCAGAGATGCGGTAGGCAATCAGCCCCAGCATTTT.

This clonotype was detected only a few times. J is TRBJ2-3 and V is TRBV25-1; 9 nucleotides agree with TRBD1. The CDR3 runs 15 residues. The germline V gene has CDR1 MGHDK and CDR2 SYGVNS. V dropped 5 bases and J dropped 1; count of bases not matched to a gene: 4. In DNA form, the CDR3 reads TGTGCCAGCAGTAACCGGGACAGGGGCACAGATACGCAGTATTTT. It translates to CASSNRDRGTDTQYF.

In this sample, this clonotype turned up a few times. The V call is TRBV20-1, the J call TRBJ2-2, with TRBD2 matching over 8 bases. This CDR3 comprises 21 residues. Unmatched junction bases numbered 25, after V lost 2 bases and J lost 5 bases. The V gene's germline CDR1 is DFQATT and CDR2 SNEGSKA (reference sequence). The CDR3 DNA is TGCAGTGCTAGACGGCCAAGGGTTCGCTCAGGGAGCGGGAGAGTGACCGGGGAGCTGTTTTTT. This gives the protein CSARRPRVRSGSGRVTGELFF.

The chain joins TRBV6-5 to TRBJ1-5; D gene ambiguous. CDR1 is MNHEY and CDR2 is SVGAGI in the germline V gene. The CDR3 totals 13 residues. The V and J ends lost 10 bases and 6 bases respectively, with 16 bases between them. The CDR3 DNA reads as TGTGCCATCAAGGCAGGACTTTCTCAGCCCCAGCATTTT. Its protein is CAIKAGLSQPQHF.

This clonotype was detected only a few times. The CDR3 protein is CASSPDGASGRAYAGELFF. The CDR3 DNA reads as TGTGCCAGCAGTCCGGACGGGGCTAGCGGGAGGGCCTATGCCGGGGAGCTGTTTTTT. The chain uses TRBV12-3 or TRBV12-4 and TRBJ2-2; 12 positions match TRBD2. V lost 5 bases and J lost 6; bases outside the gene matches: 16. This CDR3 region has 19 residues.

In this sample, this clonotype turned up many times. V and J are TRBV10-1 and TRBJ2-7; 8 bases are shared with TRBD2. CDR1 WNHNN and CDR2 SYGVQD come from the germline V gene (reference sequence). The CDR3 extends over 12 amino acids. V dropped 9 bases and J dropped 3; count of bases not matched to a gene: 4. The CDR3 region is CASGTSYYEQYF. The CDR3 DNA reads TGCGCCAGTGGGACTAGTTACTACGAGCAGTACTTC.

This clonotype was seen repeatedly, ten times or more. This sequence joins TRBV29-1 and TRBJ1-5; TRBD1 might be the D (5 bases). This CDR3 is built from 13 residues. V lost 6 bases and J lost 3, with 12 bases in between. The germline gives CDR1 SQVTM, CDR2 ANQGSEA. The CDR3 DNA reads as TGCAGCGTCCAAGACAGTTCCAATCAGCCCCAGCATTTT. Protein: CSVQDSSNQPQHF.

The J gene is TRBJ2-3, the V gene TRBV5-3, with 8 nucleotides matching TRBD2. TRBV5-3 is known as an ORF, though its function is uncertain. V shed 9 bases and J 4 bases; nucleotides not matched to a gene: 10. This CDR3 region has 14 residues. This CDR3 reads CANAQGLEADTQYF. The CDR3 region has the DNA TGTGCCAACGCGCAGGGACTAGAGGCAGATACGCAGTATTTT.

The chain has TRBV6-5 and TRBJ2-7; TRBD2 agrees at 11 bases. The germline V gene has CDR1 MNHEY and CDR2 SVGAGI. The V and J ends lost 5 bases and 6 bases, in that order; junction bases with no gene match: 12. This CDR3 spans 16 amino acids. The CDR3 DNA reads as TGTGCCAGCAGTGCCTTTATAGCGGGAGGGCGGCCCGAGCAGTACTTC. It specifies CASSAFIAGGRPEQYF.

In this sample, this clonotype turned up many times. The rearrangement links TRBV7-8 to TRBJ2-5; 13 positions match TRBD2. Trimming cost V 4 bases and J 0 bases; bases outside gene matches: 5. The CDR3 loop spans 17 amino acids. Germline CDR1 reads SGHVS; CDR2 reads FQNEAQ. The CDR3 region is CASSSRTSGSHQETQYF. The CDR3 region has the DNA TGTGCCAGCAGCTCCCGGACTAGCGGGAGTCACCAAGAGACCCAGTACTTC.

The J gene is TRBJ1-2, the V gene TRBV4-3; maybe TRBD1 (6 bases). Trimming took 0 bases from V and 4 from J, leaving 24 bases between them. The germline V gene has CDR1 LGHNA and CDR2 YSLEER. The CDR3 extends over 19 amino acids. This CDR3 is CASSQDSPGLRSGAYGYTF. DNA of the CDR3: TGCGCCAGCAGCCAAGACAGCCCGGGACTGCGGTCAGGGGCCTATGGCTACACCTTC.